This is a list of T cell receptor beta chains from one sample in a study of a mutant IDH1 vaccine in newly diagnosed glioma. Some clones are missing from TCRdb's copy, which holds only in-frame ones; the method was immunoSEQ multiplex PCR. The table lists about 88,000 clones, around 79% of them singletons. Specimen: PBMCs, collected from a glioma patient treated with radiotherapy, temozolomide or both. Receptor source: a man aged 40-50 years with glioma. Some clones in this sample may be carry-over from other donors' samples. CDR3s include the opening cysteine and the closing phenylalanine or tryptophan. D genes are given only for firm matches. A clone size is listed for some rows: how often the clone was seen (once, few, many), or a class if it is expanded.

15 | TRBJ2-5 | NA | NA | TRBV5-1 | CASSLGRSIQETQYF | TGCGCCAGCAGCTTGGGCAGAAGTATCCAAGAGACCCAGTACTTC
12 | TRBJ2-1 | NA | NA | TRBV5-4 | CASSLDRNEQFF | TGTGCCAGCAGCTTGGACCGCAATGAGCAGTTCTTC
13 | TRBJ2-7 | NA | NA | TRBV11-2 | CASSLGGLDEQYF | TGTGCCAGCAGCTTAGGGGGACTCGACGAGCAGTACTTC
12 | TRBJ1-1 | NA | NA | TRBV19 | CASSRGNTEAFF | TGTGCCAGTAGTCGGGGGAACACTGAAGCTTTCTTT
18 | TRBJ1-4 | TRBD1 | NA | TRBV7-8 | CASRPSGQTYPGNEKLFF | TGTGCCAGCAGACCGTCGGGACAGACATATCCGGGGAATGAAAAACTGTTTTTT
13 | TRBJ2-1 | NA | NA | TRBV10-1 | CASSDLPRNEQFF | TGCGCCAGCAGTGACCTACCCCGCAATGAGCAGTTCTTC
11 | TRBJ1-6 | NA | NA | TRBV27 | CASSLNSPLHF | TGTGCCAGCAGTCTCAATTCACCCCTCCACTTT
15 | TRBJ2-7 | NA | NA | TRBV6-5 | CASSLAGTNAYEQYF | TGTGCCAGCAGTCTCGCCGGGACAAACGCCTACGAGCAGTACTTC
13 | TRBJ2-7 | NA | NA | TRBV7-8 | CASSLATGYEQYF | TGTGCCAGCAGCTTAGCGACCGGTTACGAGCAGTACTTC
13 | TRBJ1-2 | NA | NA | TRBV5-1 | CASSFGGSYGYTF | TGCGCCAGCAGCTTCGGAGGAAGTTATGGCTACACCTTC
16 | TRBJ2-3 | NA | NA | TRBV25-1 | CASSELGAGTTDTQYF | TGTGCCAGCAGTGAATTGGGGGCAGGGACGACAGATACGCAGTATTTT
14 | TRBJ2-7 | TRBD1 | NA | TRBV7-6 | CASSQGAASDEQYF | TGTGCCAGCAGCCAGGGGGCAGCCAGCGACGAGCAGTACTTC
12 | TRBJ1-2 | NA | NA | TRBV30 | CAWSTTNYGYTF | TGTGCCTGGAGTACAACTAACTATGGCTACACCTTC
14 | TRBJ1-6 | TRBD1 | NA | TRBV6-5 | CASSQHRGRSPLHF | TGTGCCAGCAGCCAACACAGGGGCCGCTCACCCCTCCACTTT
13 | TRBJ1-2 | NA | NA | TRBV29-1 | CSVKGGPASGYTF | TGCAGCGTTAAGGGAGGGCCAGCGAGCGGCTACACCTTC
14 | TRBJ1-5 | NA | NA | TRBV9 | CASSVYGGGQPQHF | TGTGCCAGCAGCGTATACGGGGGCGGACAGCCCCAGCATTTT
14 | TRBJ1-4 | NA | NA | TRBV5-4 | CASSLNQGKEKLFF | TGTGCCAGCAGCTTGAATCAGGGAAAGGAAAAACTGTTTTTT
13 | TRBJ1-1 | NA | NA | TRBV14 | CASSQSRNTEAFF | TGTGCCAGCAGCCAATCCCGGAACACTGAAGCTTTCTTT
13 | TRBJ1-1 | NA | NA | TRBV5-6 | CASSWAGGGEAFF | TGTGCCAGCAGTTGGGCCGGGGGTGGTGAAGCTTTCTTT
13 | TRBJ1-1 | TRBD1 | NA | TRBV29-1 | CSGTGTVNTEAFF | TGCAGCGGAACCGGGACAGTGAACACTGAAGCTTTCTTT
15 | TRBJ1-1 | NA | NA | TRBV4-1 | CASSQPTQPRTEAFF | TGCGCCAGCAGCCAACCGACCCAGCCGCGCACTGAAGCTTTCTTT
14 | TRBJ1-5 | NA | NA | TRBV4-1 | CASSQEGEGQPQHF | TGCGCCAGCAGCCAAGAAGGGGAGGGACAGCCCCAGCATTTT
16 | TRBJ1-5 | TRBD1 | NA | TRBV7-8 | CASSASDRGNNQPQHF | TGTGCCAGCAGCGCCTCGGACAGGGGGAATAATCAGCCCCAGCATTTT
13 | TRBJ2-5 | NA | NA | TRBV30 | CAWGEVDQETQYF | TGTGCCTGGGGGGAGGTCGATCAAGAGACCCAGTACTTC
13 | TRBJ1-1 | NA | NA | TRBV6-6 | CASSTTENTEAFF | TGTGCCAGCAGTACTACGGAGAACACTGAAGCTTTCTTT
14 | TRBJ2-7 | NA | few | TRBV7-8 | CASTNQGGAYEQYF | TGTGCCAGCACTAATCAGGGGGGAGCCTACGAGCAGTACTTC
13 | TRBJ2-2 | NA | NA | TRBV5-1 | CASSLVHTGELFF | TGCGCCAGCAGCTTGGTTCACACCGGGGAGCTGTTTTTT
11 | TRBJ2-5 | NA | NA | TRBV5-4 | CASSQTETQYF | TGTGCCAGCAGCCAGACCGAGACCCAGTACTTC
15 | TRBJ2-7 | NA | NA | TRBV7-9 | CASSPGQGLIYEQYF | TGTGCCAGCAGCCCCGGACAGGGACTAATCTACGAGCAGTACTTC
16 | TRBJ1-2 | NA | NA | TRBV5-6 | CASSLEGNWVPYGYTF | TGTGCCAGCAGCTTGGAAGGAAATTGGGTCCCCTATGGCTACACCTTC
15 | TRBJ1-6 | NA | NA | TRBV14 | CASSSLGQGNSPLHF | TGTGCCAGCAGCTCCTTGGGGCAGGGTAATTCACCCCTCCACTTT
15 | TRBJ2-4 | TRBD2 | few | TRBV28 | CASSSGTSDENIQYF | TGTGCCAGCAGCAGCGGGACTAGCGATGAAAACATTCAGTACTTC
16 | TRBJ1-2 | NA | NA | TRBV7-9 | CASSYNSGATNYGYTF | TGTGCCAGCAGCTACAACTCAGGCGCCACTAACTATGGCTACACCTTC
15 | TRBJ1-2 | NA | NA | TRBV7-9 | CASSPHGAPGDGYTF | TGTGCCAGCAGCCCCCACGGGGCACCGGGGGATGGCTACACCTTC
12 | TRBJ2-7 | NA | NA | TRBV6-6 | CASSTHRYEQYF | TGTGCCAGCAGTACGCACCGGTACGAGCAGTACTTC
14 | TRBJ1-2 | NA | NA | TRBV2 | CASSALQGSFGYTF | TGTGCCAGCAGTGCATTACAGGGTTCATTCGGCTACACCTTC
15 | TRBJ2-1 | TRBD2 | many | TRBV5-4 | CASSLSGGSHNEQFF | TGTGCCAGCAGCTTATCCGGGGGGTCTCACAATGAGCAGTTCTTC
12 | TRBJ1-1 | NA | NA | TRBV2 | CASRDRNTEAFF | TGTGCCAGCAGGGACAGGAACACTGAAGCTTTCTTT
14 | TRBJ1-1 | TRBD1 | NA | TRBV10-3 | CAISAPTGATEAFF | TGTGCCATCAGTGCACCGACAGGGGCCACTGAAGCTTTCTTT
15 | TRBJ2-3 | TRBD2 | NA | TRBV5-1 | CASSRSGDSTDTQYF | TGCGCCAGCAGCCGTAGCGGGGATAGCACAGATACGCAGTATTTT
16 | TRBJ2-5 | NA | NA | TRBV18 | CASSPLPGGGQETQYF | TGTGCCAGCTCACCATTACCAGGAGGTGGCCAAGAGACCCAGTACTTC
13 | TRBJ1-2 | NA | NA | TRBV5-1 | CASSLDGDYGYTF | TGCGCCAGCAGCTTGGACGGAGACTATGGCTACACCTTC
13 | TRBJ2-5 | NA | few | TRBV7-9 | CASSLRSGETQYF | TGTGCCAGCAGCTTACGCTCCGGAGAGACCCAGTACTTC
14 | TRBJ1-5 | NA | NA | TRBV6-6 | CASSYSREGQPQHF | TGTGCCAGCAGTTACTCCAGGGAGGGTCAGCCCCAGCATTTT
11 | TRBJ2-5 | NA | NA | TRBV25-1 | CASSWGETQYF | TGTGCCAGCAGTTGGGGGGAGACCCAGTACTTC
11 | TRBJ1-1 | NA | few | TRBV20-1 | CSARGNTEAFF | TGCAGTGCTAGAGGGAACACTGAAGCTTTCTTT
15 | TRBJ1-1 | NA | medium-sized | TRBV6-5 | CASSAEYRVATEAFF | TGTGCCAGCAGTGCCGAATACAGGGTAGCCACTGAAGCTTTCTTT
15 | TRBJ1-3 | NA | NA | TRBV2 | CASSELNYSGNTIYF | TGTGCCAGCAGTGAACTGAATTACTCTGGAAACACCATATATTTT
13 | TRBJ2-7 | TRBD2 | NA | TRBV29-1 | CSVAPGGGLEQYF | TGCAGCGTTGCCCCGGGGGGGGGACTCGAGCAGTACTTC
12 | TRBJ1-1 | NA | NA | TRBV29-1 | CSVDLGWSEAFF | TGCAGCGTTGATTTAGGATGGTCTGAAGCTTTCTTT